Shown below are 32 T cell receptor beta chains from a single sample sequenced in a study of regulatory T cells in long-lasting Graves disease. The time point denotes: persistent/refractory GD, antithyroid drugs over 5 years with positive TRAb. With RNA extracted from PBMCs as input, the TCR library was made. Through Arm-PCR of CDR3 regions and iRepertoire HTBI primers, TCR beta libraries were built. One entry per CDR3 protein, called by TCRdb with MiXCR from the multiplex PCR reads. The sample records a few hundred thousand distinct CDR3 sequences, 20% to 25% being singletons. The source material was peripheral blood mononuclear cells (PBMCs), sampled when the disease was refractory, from a patient treated with antithyroid drugs. The source of these receptors is a female donor with Graves disease.

The chain carries TRBV29-1 and TRBJ2-7, with TRBD1 identical over 7 bases. The CDR3 extends over 11 amino acids. V was clipped by 2 bases and J by 6 bases; unmatched bases: 1. CDR1 is SQVTM, CDR2 ANQGSEA, per germline. The CDR3: CSVESGGEQYF. The CDR3 coding sequence is TGCAGCGTTGAATCAGGGGGCGAGCAGTACTTC.

This clonotype was detected ten times or more. The V gene is TRBV12-3 or TRBV12-4, the J gene TRBJ2-7; 8 bases fit TRBD1. This CDR3 comprises 16 residues. J was trimmed by 2 bases and V by 6 bases; bases with no gene match: 12. CDR3 DNA: TGTGCCAGCAGGCCGAATAGGCAGGGGGCGACCTACGAGCAGTACTTC. It translates to CASRPNRQGATYEQYF.

This clonotype was detected a few times. The chain joins TRBV7-9 to TRBJ2-7; D is undetermined. The ends were cut back, 1 base at V and 2 bases at J, with 12 bases in the middle. The V gene's germline CDR1 is SEHNR and CDR2 FQNEAQ (reference sequence). The CDR3 is 15 residues long. The CDR3 coding sequence is TGTGCCAGCAGCTTAGGACCCGCCGGCACCTACGAGCAGTACTTC. This gives the protein CASSLGPAGTYEQYF.

This clonotype showed up many times. The V and J genes are TRBV7-8 and TRBJ1-5; 7 bases match TRBD1. CDR1 and CDR2 (germline): SGHVS, FQNEAQ. After removal of 3 bases from V and 3 bases from J, the junction contained 2 bases not matched to a gene. The CDR3 has 14 residues. This CDR3 reads CASSLGQINQPQHF. CDR3 coding DNA: TGTGCCAGCAGCTTGGGACAGATCAATCAGCCCCAGCATTTT.

This clonotype was detected ten times or more. The chain employs TRBV5-1 and TRBJ1-6; D call uncertain. The CDR3 sequence is 13 residues long. CDR1 and CDR2 from the germline V gene are SGHRS and YFSETQ. V lost 4 bases, J lost 7 bases, and 9 bases lay in between. The CDR3, as DNA: TGCGCCAGCAGCCCCTTATCGAATTCACCCCTCCACTTT. This translates into CASSPLSNSPLHF.

This clonotype was seen repeatedly, ten times or more. This chain connects TRBV28 to TRBJ1-2; 8 bases are shared with TRBD1. CDR3 length: 16 residues. Unmatched junction bases numbered 13, after V lost 2 bases and J lost 8 bases. The germline gives CDR1 MDHEN, CDR2 SYDVKM. As DNA, the CDR3 is TGTGCCAGCAGTTTAATCGCGCGGCAGGGGGCAGGGGGCTACACCTTC. Its protein product is CASSLIARQGAGGYTF.

At least ten counts were recorded for this clonotype. The V call is TRBV28, the J call TRBJ1-1; 7 nucleotides agree with TRBD1. V was clipped by 6 bases and J by 11 bases; unmatched bases: 9. This CDR3 is 12 amino acids long. CDR1 MDHEN and CDR2 SYDVKM come from the germline V gene. The CDR3 DNA reads TGTGCCAGCAGCCTCTCTACAGGGGAGGCTTTCTTT. The encoded protein is CASSLSTGEAFF. The full variable domain, its missing parts supplied by reference TRBV28 and TRBJ1-1, is DVKVTQSSRYLVKRTGEKVFLECVQDMDHENMFWYRQDPGLGLRLIYFSYDVKMKEKGDIPEGYSVSREKKERFSLILESASTNQTSMYLCASSLSTGEAFFGQGTRLTVV.

The V gene is TRBV19, the J gene TRBJ2-7; 9 bases fit TRBD2. The CDR3 consists of 18 residues. Trimming removed 1 base from V and 6 bases from J; junction bases left unmatched: 16. Germline CDR1 reads LNHDA; CDR2 reads SQIVND (reference sequence). CDR3 sequence: CASSIGGSGSSLRSEQYF. CDR3 nucleotides: TGTGCCAGTAGTATAGGTGGTAGCGGGAGTTCCCTCCGGTCCGAGCAGTACTTC.

This clonotype was observed a handful of times. The gene calls are TRBV3-1 and TRBJ2-5; D is unresolved. The CDR3 consists of 14 residues. From germline, CDR1 is LGHDT and CDR2 YNNKEL (reference sequence). The V and J ends lost 5 bases and 7 bases respectively, with 17 bases between them. CDR3 in DNA: TGTGCCAGCAGCACCCGATCTGGTATAATGACCCAGTACTTC. It codes for CASSTRSGIMTQYF.

The chain combines TRBV24-1 with TRBJ2-1; 7 bases are shared with TRBD2. The V and J ends lost 4 bases and 8 bases, in that order; junction bases with no gene match: 13. The CDR3 totals 16 residues. From germline, CDR1 is KGHDR and CDR2 SFDVKD. In DNA, the CDR3 is TGTGCCACCAGTGAGGGGGGAGGGCCGGTCATGGATGAGCAGTTCTTC. It encodes CATSEGGGPVMDEQFF.

This clonotype is a singleton in its sample. The rearrangement links TRBV20-1 to TRBJ2-1, with D unresolved. CDR3 size: 17 residues. The germline V and J ends were trimmed by 0 bases and 0 bases, with 15 bases remaining between them. Germline V gene lookup returns CDR1 DFQATT and CDR2 SNEGSKA (reference sequence). DNA of the CDR3: TGCAGTGCTAGAGATTGGATAGCCGTGAGCTCCTACAATGAGCAGTTCTTC. It translates to CSARDWIAVSSYNEQFF.

This sequence joins TRBV19 and TRBJ1-1; possibly TRBD1 for D (5 bases). Between the trimmed V and J ends, which lost 9 bases and 1 base, there was a span of 18 bases. CDR1 is LNHDA and CDR2 is SQIVND in the germline V gene (reference sequence). There are 15 residues in the CDR3. CDR3 in DNA: TGTGCCAGCAGCTTGGGACGCCAGAGGAACACTGAAGCTTTCTTT. The encoded protein is CASSLGRQRNTEAFF. Filled out from reference TRBV19 and TRBJ1-1, the complete variable domain reads DGGITQSPKYLFRKEGQNVTLSCEQNLNHDAMYWYRQDPGQGLRLIYYSQIVNDFQKGDIAEGYSVSREKKESFPLTVTSAQKNPTAFYLCASSLGRQRNTEAFFGQGTRLTVV.

This clonotype was seen once. This chain uses TRBV7-2 with TRBJ2-2; 8 nucleotides line up with TRBD1. J gave up 6 bases and V 6 bases, and 6 bases lay outside the gene matches. This CDR3 region has 14 residues. Germline lookup yields CDR1 SGHTA and CDR2 FQGNSA. CDR3 sequence (DNA): TGTGCCAGCAGACAGGACAGGGCTCCCGGGGAGCTGTTTTTT. Its protein product is CASRQDRAPGELFF.

This clonotype was seen repeatedly, ten times or more. The chain links TRBV2 to TRBJ2-7; 10 nucleotides line up with TRBD2. The V gene's germline CDR1 is SNHLY and CDR2 FYNNEI. The CDR3 loop spans 14 amino acids. V shed 10 bases, J shed 3 bases, and the junction held 9 bases outside the gene matches. The CDR3 sequence: CANRAGGMGYEQYF. The CDR3 coding sequence is TGTGCCAACAGAGCGGGAGGGATGGGCTACGAGCAGTACTTC.

V is TRBV27 and J is TRBJ1-1; weak D call: TRBD1 (5 bases). Germline CDR1 MNHEY, CDR2 SMNVEV (reference sequence). Trimming cost V 2 bases and J 4 bases, with 11 bases left between them. CDR3 length: 14 residues. The CDR3 loop is CASSLITGSTEAFF. CDR3 nucleotides: TGTGCCAGCAGTTTAATTACAGGATCCACTGAAGCTTTCTTT.

In this sample, this clonotype turned up a few times. DNA of the CDR3: TGTGCCAGCAGTTGGGACAGTGGCTACGAGCAGTACTTC. Amino acids: CASSWDSGYEQYF. The chain uses TRBV6-5 and TRBJ2-7; the match to TRBD1 covers 7 bases. This CDR3 is built from 13 residues. Per germline, CDR1 MNHEY and CDR2 SVGAGI. Losses at the gene ends were 4 bases for V and 3 bases for J; bases not matched to a gene: 3.

This clonotype occurred a few times. The chain uses TRBV12-3 or TRBV12-4 and TRBJ2-7; weak D call: TRBD2 (6 bases). V shed 4 bases and J shed 6 bases, with 16 bases lying between them. There are 14 residues in the CDR3. CDR3 loop: CASSYSGLAREQYF. The CDR3 region has the DNA TGTGCCAGCAGTTACTCCGGTCTAGCGCGCGAGCAGTACTTC.

This clonotype was observed at least ten times. The CDR3 bases are TGCAGTGCTCCCCGAACTGGACTAGCGGCACCGCGGTCATACGAGCAGTACTTC. Residues: CSAPRTGLAAPRSYEQYF. The V gene is TRBV20-1, the J gene TRBJ2-7, with TRBD2 matching 10 bases. Losses at the gene ends were 5 bases for V and 4 bases for J; bases not matched to a gene: 20. Germline CDR1 is DFQATT and CDR2 is SNEGSKA (reference sequence). The CDR3 totals 18 residues.

This clonotype appeared a few times. CDR3 DNA: TGTGCCAGTAGTATGGTGCCTAACTATGGCTACACCTTC. It codes for CASSMVPNYGYTF. V gene TRBV19 combines with J gene TRBJ1-2; no reliable D call. V was shortened by 3 bases and J by 0 bases, with 5 bases between the two germline ends. The CDR3 sequence is 13 residues long. Per the germline V gene, CDR1 is LNHDA and CDR2 is SQIVND (reference sequence).

This clonotype was observed many times. The CDR3 DNA follows: TGTGCCAGCAGTCGGCGGGAGACCCAGTACTTC. Its protein product is CASSRRETQYF. V gene TRBV7-2 combines with J gene TRBJ2-5, with D hard to call. Germline CDR1 reads SGHTA; CDR2 reads FQGNSA. The CDR3 is 11 amino acids. V shed 6 bases and J shed 5 bases, with 7 bases lying between them.

The rearrangement joins TRBV6-5 to TRBJ1-1; D ambiguous. Trimming removed 2 bases from V and 1 base from J, with 5 bases in between. Germline CDR1 is MNHEY and CDR2 is SVGAGI. The CDR3 is 13 amino acids. The CDR3 DNA follows: TGTGCCAGCAGTTACAAGAGGAACACTGAAGCTTTCTTT. This codes for CASSYKRNTEAFF.

The genes are TRBV7-3 and TRBJ2-6, with TRBD1 matching 9 bases. The CDR3 is made up of 17 amino acids. The germline gives CDR1 SGHTA, CDR2 FQGTGA. Trimming removed 4 bases from V and 2 bases from J; junction bases left unmatched: 6. Here the CDR3 DNA reads TGTGCCAGCAGCTCGACGGGGGACAGGGCTGGGGCCAACGTCCTGACTTTC. This gives the protein CASSSTGDRAGANVLTF.

V usage is TRBV6-1 and J usage is TRBJ1-1, with D perhaps TRBD1 (5 bases). Trimming stripped 7 bases from V and 0 bases from J, with 15 bases between. The V gene's germline CDR1 is MNHNS and CDR2 SASEGT. The CDR3 spans 15 residues. The DNA for the CDR3 is TGTGCCAGCATCCTGGGCCAGGGAATGAACACTGAAGCTTTCTTT. This sequence encodes CASILGQGMNTEAFF.

This clonotype was recorded at least ten times. This chain links TRBV19 with TRBJ1-2; D perhaps matches TRBD1 (5 bases). Germline V gene data show CDR1 as LNHDA and CDR2 as SQIVND (reference sequence). The germline V and J ends were trimmed by 7 bases and 4 bases, with 22 bases remaining between them. The CDR3 loop spans 16 amino acids. The CDR3 sequence is CASTRFGGEGSYGYTF. CDR3 in DNA: TGTGCCAGTACCCGCTTTGGAGGGGAGGGGTCCTATGGCTACACCTTC.

This clonotype occurred many times. The chain is built from TRBV6-1 and TRBJ2-7; TRBD1 aligns across 9 bases. CDR3 length: 16 residues. J gave up 1 base and V 7 bases, and 11 bases lay outside the gene matches. The germline gives CDR1 MNHNS, CDR2 SASEGT. The CDR3 reads CASTLTGGAASYEQYF. DNA of the CDR3: TGTGCCAGCACCTTAACAGGGGGCGCGGCATCCTACGAGCAGTACTTC.

This clonotype was observed at least ten times. This rearrangement joins TRBV15 to TRBJ1-2, with D uncertain. Looked up from germline, CDR1 is LNHNV and CDR2 is YYDKDF (reference sequence). The length of the CDR3 is 14 residues. V gave up 0 bases and J gave up 4 bases, with 9 bases separating them. The CDR3 loop reads CATSRDPTRYGYTF. The DNA for the CDR3 is TGTGCCACCAGCAGAGATCCAACTCGCTATGGCTACACCTTC.

This clonotype was counted between two and nine times. The chain links TRBV29-1 to TRBJ1-2, with 7 positions matching TRBD1. The J segment lost 6 bases and the V segment lost 4 bases, leaving 5 bases of the junction unmatched. This CDR3 spans 12 amino acids. Per germline, CDR1 SQVTM and CDR2 ANQGSEA. The CDR3 reads CSVGGGSNGYTF. In DNA, the CDR3 is TGCAGCGTTGGAGGGGGCTCAAATGGCTACACCTTC.

At least ten counts were recorded for this clonotype. The chain recombines TRBV6-1 with TRBJ1-5; D is uncertain. V was shortened by 5 bases and J by 1 base, with 9 bases between the two germline ends. Germline loops: CDR1 MNHNS, CDR2 SASEGT. This CDR3 spans 14 amino acids. The CDR3 loop is CASSRGGSNQPQHF. CDR3 nucleotides: TGTGCCAGCAGTAGAGGTGGGAGCAATCAGCCCCAGCATTTT.

The rearrangement joins TRBV6-1 to TRBJ2-2, with 8 positions matching TRBD1. Germline lookup yields CDR1 MNHNS and CDR2 SASEGT. V gave up 7 bases and J gave up 2 bases; unmatched junction bases: 12. The CDR3 is 17 residues long. The CDR3: CASNDIWTGPNTGELFF. CDR3 in DNA: TGTGCCAGCAATGATATCTGGACAGGGCCTAACACCGGGGAGCTGTTTTTT.

This clonotype was found many times. The V gene is TRBV12-3 or TRBV12-4, the J gene TRBJ2-7; D remains ambiguous. The CDR3 consists of 12 residues. Trimming shortened V by 6 bases and J by 3 bases, and 9 bases separated the two germline ends. The CDR3 protein is CASSLHRYEQYF. The CDR3 DNA is TGTGCCAGCAGCTTACACCGCTACGAGCAGTACTTC.

This clonotype was observed many times. CDR3 sequence reads: CASSYPWSSSYEQYF. The CDR3 bases are TGTGCCAGCAGTTACCCGTGGAGCAGCTCCTACGAGCAGTACTTC. The chain joins TRBV6-5 to TRBJ2-7; D not certain. The CDR3 is 15 amino acids. CDR1 and CDR2 from the germline V gene are MNHEY and SVGAGI. Trimming left V 2 bases short and J 0 bases short, with 11 bases between.

This clonotype was counted only a few times. V and J are TRBV12-5 and TRBJ2-2; perhaps TRBD1 as D (5 bases). Germline V lookup: CDR1 LGHNT, CDR2 FRNRAP. This CDR3 contains 15 residues. Trimming removed 0 bases from V and 4 bases from J, with 9 bases in between. The CDR3 here is CASGLVQVGTGELFF. CDR3 DNA: TGTGCTAGTGGTTTGGTACAGGTCGGCACCGGGGAGCTGTTTTTT.